This TCR beta chain was captured in a study of identical twins. Only a few counts were recorded for this clonotype. TCRdb re-derived calls from the 5' RACE reads in MiXCR, one entry per CDR3 protein. Among about 790,000 distinct CDR3 sequences listed, approximately 18% were seen once. The same data also contributed to another study, on T cells expressing NK-cell markers. That source notes: One of eight sequenced donors was HCMV-seronegative; the other seven were seropositive. A few donors showed these clonotypes also leading the CD3+CD56-NKG2C+ fraction.

The specimen was PBMCs. The TCR sequence derives from a woman between 18 and 29 years old in good health.

CDR3 DNA: TGTGCCAGCAGCCAAGGTTTTGCGGGAGATACGCAGTATTTT. Translating it yields CASSQGFAGDTQYF. The chain combines TRBV3-1 with TRBJ2-3; D possibly corresponds to TRBD2 (5 bases). Germline lookup yields CDR1 LGHDT and CDR2 YNNKEL (reference sequence). The germline V and J ends were trimmed by 1 base and 5 bases, with 10 bases remaining between them. There are 14 residues in the CDR3.